These T cell receptor beta chains were read from a single sample in a study of CD8+CD57+ T cells in acquired aplastic anemia. TCRdb processed the reads anew with MiXCR; each CDR3 protein has one entry. Altogether around 190,000 distinct CDR3 sequences are present, about 53% being singletons, with the ten largest covering about 16%. Sequencing input: sorted CD4+, CD8+, or CD8+CD57+ T cells (not recorded which) from PBMCs. Receptor source: a human donor in good health, serving as a control. The CDR3 runs from the conserved cysteine through the conserved F or W. Each record gives: clone size, V gene, J gene, D gene, CDR3 DNA, CDR3 protein. D genes are given only for firm matches. Rows give clone size only sometimes, using once, few, many, or a class for an expanded clone.

NA	TRBV2	TRBJ2-6	NA	TGTGCCAGCAGCTACTCTGGGGCCAACGTCCTGACTTTC	CASSYSGANVLTF
few	TRBV29-1	TRBJ2-7	TRBD1	TGCAGCGTCGCCGGGACAGGGAATTCCTACGAGCAGTACTTC	CSVAGTGNSYEQYF
NA	TRBV25-1	TRBJ1-1	NA	TGTGCCAGCCGAACGACCGCGGGGGGCGCGGGCACTGAAGCTTTCTTT	CASRTTAGGAGTEAFF
NA	TRBV15	TRBJ1-5	NA	TGTGCCACCAGCAGAGGTCGGTCAAACAATCAGCCCCAGCATTTT	CATSRGRSNNQPQHF
NA	TRBV9	TRBJ2-5	NA	TGTGCCAGCAGCGTAGCAAGCCGGAACCAAGAGACCCAGTACTTC	CASSVASRNQETQYF
few	TRBV28	TRBJ1-5	NA	TGTGCCAGCAGTTTATGGTCCCTTACCGATAGCAATCAGCCCCAGCATTTT	CASSLWSLTDSNQPQHF
many	TRBV5-8	TRBJ2-1	NA	TGTGCCAGCAGCTTTGGGGGGTTTCCCTACAATGAGCAGTTCTTC	CASSFGGFPYNEQFF
many	TRBV7-2	TRBJ1-5	TRBD1	TGTGCCAGCAGCTTAGACAGGGGGATGGGAAATCAGCCCCAGCATTTT	CASSLDRGMGNQPQHF
many	TRBV7-9	TRBJ2-7	NA	TGTGCCAGCAGTGCTCAGGGGTACGAGCAGTACTTC	CASSAQGYEQYF
many	TRBV12-3/TRBV12-4	TRBJ2-2	NA	TGTGCCAGCAGTTCACAGGGGAGGAACGGGGAGCTGTTTTTT	CASSSQGRNGELFF
many	TRBV10-3	TRBJ2-6	NA	TGTGCCATCAGGGGCGGAGGTCCAACGGCCCCTGGGGCCAACGTCCTGACTTTC	CAIRGGGPTAPGANVLTF
NA	TRBV29-1	TRBJ2-6	NA	TGCAGCGTGACGGCCTACTCTGGGGCCAACGTCCTGACTTTC	CSVTAYSGANVLTF
NA	TRBV5-1	TRBJ1-2	TRBD1	TGCGCCAGCAGCCCGGGACAGGGTTTAGGCTTTGAAGGCTACACCTTC	CASSPGQGLGFEGYTF
once	TRBV20-1	TRBJ2-6	TRBD1	TGCAGTGCTAGTCGCGCTGAACGGACAGGCGGCTCTGGGGCCAACGTCCTGGCTTTC	CSASRAERTGGSGANVLAF
many	TRBV18	TRBJ2-3	TRBD1	TGTGCCAGCTCACCCGGGACAGGGGTAGCAGATACGCAGTATTTT	CASSPGTGVADTQYF
many	TRBV7-8	TRBJ2-3	TRBD1	TGTGCCAGCAGCTTAGTTCCGGGACAGGGGACCTTCACAGATACGCAGTATTTT	CASSLVPGQGTFTDTQYF
few	TRBV4-2	TRBJ1-3	TRBD1	TGTGCCAGCAGCAGATTCCGGGACAGGGATCCTGGAAACACCATATATTTT	CASSRFRDRDPGNTIYF
NA	TRBV9	TRBJ2-3	TRBD1	TGTGCCAGCAGCAAAATTACAGGGGAATGGCAGTATTTT	CASSKITGEWQYF
NA	TRBV20-1	TRBJ2-7	NA	TGCAGTGTCCCCGGGAGTGGCTACGAGCAGTACTTC	CSVPGSGYEQYF